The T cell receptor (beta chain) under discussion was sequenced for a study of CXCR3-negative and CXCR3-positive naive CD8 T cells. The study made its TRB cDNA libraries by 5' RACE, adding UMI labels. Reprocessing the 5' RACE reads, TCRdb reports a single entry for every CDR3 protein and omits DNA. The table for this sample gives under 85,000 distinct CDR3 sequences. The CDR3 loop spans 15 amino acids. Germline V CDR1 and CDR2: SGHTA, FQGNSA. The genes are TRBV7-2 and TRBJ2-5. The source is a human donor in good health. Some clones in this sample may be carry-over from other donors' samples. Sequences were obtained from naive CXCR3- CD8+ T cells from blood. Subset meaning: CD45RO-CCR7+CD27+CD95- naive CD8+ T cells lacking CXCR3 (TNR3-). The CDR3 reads CASSLGLAPQETQYF.